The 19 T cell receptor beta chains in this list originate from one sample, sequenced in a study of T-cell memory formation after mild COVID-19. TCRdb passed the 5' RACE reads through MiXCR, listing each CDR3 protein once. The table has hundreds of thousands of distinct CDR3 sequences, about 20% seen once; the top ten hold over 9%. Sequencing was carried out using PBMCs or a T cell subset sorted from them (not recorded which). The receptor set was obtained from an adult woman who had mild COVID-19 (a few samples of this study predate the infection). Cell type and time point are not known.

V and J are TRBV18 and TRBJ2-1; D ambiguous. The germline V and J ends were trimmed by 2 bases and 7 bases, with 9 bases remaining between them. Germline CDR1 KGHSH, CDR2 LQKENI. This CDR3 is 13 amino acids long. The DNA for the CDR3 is TGTGCCAGCTCACCAGCTACAGCTAATGAGCAGTTCTTC. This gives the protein CASSPATANEQFF.

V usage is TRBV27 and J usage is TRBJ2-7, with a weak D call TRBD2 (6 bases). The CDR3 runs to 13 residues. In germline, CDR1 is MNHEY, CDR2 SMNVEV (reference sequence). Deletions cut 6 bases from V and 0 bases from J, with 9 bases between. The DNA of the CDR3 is TGTGCCAGCAGGGGAGGATACTCCTACGAGCAGTACTTC. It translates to CASRGGYSYEQYF.

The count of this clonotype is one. In DNA form, the CDR3 reads TGTGCCAGCAGTTACGGGTCGGCCGGTTTGGGTACGCAGTATTTT. This translates into CASSYGSAGLGTQYF. This sequence joins TRBV6-2 or TRBV6-3 and TRBJ2-3, with no clear D. Per the germline V gene, CDR1 is MNHEY and CDR2 is SVGEGT. The V end lost 2 bases, the J end lost 8 bases, and 17 bases lay between the germline ends. This CDR3 is built from 15 residues.

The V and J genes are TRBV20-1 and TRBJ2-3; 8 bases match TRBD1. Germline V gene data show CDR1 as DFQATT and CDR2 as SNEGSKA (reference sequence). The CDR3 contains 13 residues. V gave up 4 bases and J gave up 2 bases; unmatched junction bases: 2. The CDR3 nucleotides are TGCAGTGCTATGGACAGGGCCACAGATACGCAGTATTTT. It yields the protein CSAMDRATDTQYF.

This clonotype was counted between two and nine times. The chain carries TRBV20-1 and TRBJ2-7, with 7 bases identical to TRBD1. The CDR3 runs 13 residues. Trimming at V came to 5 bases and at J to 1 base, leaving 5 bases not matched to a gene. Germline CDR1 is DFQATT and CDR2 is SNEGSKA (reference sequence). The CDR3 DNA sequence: TGCAGTGCTCCGACAGGGACATCCTACGAGCAGTACTTC. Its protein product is CSAPTGTSYEQYF.

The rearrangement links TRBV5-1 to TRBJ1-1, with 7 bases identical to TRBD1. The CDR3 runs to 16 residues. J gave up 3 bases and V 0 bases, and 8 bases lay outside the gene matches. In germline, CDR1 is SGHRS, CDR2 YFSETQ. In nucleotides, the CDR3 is TGCGCCAGCAGCTTGGCCGACCGACAGGGTGACACTGAAGCTTTCTTT. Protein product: CASSLADRQGDTEAFF.

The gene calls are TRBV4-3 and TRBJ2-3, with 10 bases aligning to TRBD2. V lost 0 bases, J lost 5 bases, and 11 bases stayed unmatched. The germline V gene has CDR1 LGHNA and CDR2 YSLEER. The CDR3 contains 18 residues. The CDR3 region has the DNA TGCGCCAGCAGCCAAGATCCGCCTAGCGGGAGTCTGGGAGATACGCAGTATTTT. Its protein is CASSQDPPSGSLGDTQYF.

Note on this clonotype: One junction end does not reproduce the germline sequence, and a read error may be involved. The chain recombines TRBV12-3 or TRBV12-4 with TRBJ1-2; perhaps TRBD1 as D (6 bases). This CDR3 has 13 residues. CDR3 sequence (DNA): TGTGCCAGCAGTTTTGGGGCAGGGGATGGATACACCTTC. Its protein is CASSFGAGDGYTF.

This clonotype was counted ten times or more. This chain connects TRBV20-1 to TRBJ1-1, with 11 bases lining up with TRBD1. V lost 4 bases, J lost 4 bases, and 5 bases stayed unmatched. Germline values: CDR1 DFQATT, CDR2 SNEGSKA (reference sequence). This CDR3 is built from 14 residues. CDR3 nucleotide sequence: TGCAGTGCTATCCCCGGGACAGGGGGCACTGAAGCTTTCTTT. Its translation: CSAIPGTGGTEAFF.

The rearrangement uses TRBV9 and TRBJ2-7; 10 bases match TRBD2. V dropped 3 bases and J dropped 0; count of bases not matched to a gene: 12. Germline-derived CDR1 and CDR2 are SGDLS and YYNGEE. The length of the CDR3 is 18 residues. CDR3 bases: TGTGCCAGCAGCGCTGGGGGGCTAGCGGGGGCCGGCTCCTACGAGCAGTACTTC. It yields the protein CASSAGGLAGAGSYEQYF.

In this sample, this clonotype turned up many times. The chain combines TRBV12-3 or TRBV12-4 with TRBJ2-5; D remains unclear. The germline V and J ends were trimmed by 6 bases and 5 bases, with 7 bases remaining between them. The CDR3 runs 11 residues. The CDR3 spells CASRIGETQYF. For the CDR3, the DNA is TGTGCCAGCAGAATCGGTGAGACCCAGTACTTC.

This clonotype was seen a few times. The CDR3 nucleotides are TGTGCCAGCAGCCAAGCGGTAGTGGGTGAGCAGTTCTTC. Encoded protein: CASSQAVVGEQFF. V and J are TRBV14 and TRBJ2-1; unclear D gene. Germline V lookup: CDR1 SGHDN, CDR2 FVKESK. The CDR3 spans 13 residues. V shed 1 base and J shed 9 bases, with 10 bases lying between them.

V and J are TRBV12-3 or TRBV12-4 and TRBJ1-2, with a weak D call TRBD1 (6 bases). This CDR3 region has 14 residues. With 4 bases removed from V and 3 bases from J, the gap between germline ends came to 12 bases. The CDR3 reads CASSSVGGHYGYTF. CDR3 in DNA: TGTGCCAGCAGTTCGGTAGGGGGTCACTATGGCTACACCTTC.

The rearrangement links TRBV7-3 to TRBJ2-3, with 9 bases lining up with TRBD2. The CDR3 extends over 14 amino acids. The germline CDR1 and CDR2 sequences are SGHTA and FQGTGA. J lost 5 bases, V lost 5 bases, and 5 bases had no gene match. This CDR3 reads CASSMLAGRDTQYF. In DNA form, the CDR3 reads TGTGCCAGCAGCATGCTAGCGGGAAGAGATACGCAGTATTTT.

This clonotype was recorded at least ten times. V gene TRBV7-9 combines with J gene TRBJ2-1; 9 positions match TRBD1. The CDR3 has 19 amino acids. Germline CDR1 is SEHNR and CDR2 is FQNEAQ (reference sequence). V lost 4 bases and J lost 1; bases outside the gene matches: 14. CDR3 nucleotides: TGTGCCAGCAGCTCGACCGGGACAGGGAAGTTTAGGTCCTACAATGAGCAGTTCTTC. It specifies CASSSTGTGKFRSYNEQFF.

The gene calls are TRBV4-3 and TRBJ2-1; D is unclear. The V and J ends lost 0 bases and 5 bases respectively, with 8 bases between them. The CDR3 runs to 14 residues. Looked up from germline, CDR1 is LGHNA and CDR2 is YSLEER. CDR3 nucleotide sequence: TGCGCCAGCAGCCAAGATTCGTCGGACAATGAGCAGTTCTTC. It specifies CASSQDSSDNEQFF.

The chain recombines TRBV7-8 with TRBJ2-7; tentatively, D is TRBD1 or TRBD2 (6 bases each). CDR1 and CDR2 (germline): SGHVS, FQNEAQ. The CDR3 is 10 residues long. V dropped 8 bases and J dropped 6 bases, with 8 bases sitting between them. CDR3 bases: TGTGCCAGCCGGGGGCGCGAGCAGTACTTC. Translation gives CASRGREQYF.

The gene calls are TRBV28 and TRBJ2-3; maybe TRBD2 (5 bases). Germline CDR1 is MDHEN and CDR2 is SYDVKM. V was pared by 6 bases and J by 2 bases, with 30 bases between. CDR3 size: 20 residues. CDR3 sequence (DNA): TGTGCCAGCAGCTATGGGGTACACGAGGGCGGACTTAAATTCACAGATACGCAGTATTTT. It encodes CASSYGVHEGGLKFTDTQYF.

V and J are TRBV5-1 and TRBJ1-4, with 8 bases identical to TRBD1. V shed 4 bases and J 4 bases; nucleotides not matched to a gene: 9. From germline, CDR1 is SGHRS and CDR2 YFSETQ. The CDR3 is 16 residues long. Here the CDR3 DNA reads TGCGCCAGCAGCACCGACAGGGGCTCGGGTAATGAAAAACTGTTTTTT. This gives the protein CASSTDRGSGNEKLFF.